The 26 T cell receptor beta chains below were found in one sample sequenced in a study of blood T cell repertoires in COVID-19 (dated by TCRdb to between 2020 and 2021). Library preparation used the immunoSEQ multiplex PCR assay. TCRdb retrieved this table from immuneACCESS and kept in-frame rearrangements only. Not all clones are present; in checked studies, unresolved V genes account for under half, and no reason is known for the remainder. The sample table shows tens of thousands of clones, and roughly 80% are seen once. The ten largest clones add up to 40% to 55% of the sample. The sequenced sample consisted of peripheral blood. The source is a human donor in a cohort sampled during active COVID-19.

The rearrangement joins TRBV20-1 to TRBJ1-6; D gene unclear. CDR1 is DFQATT and CDR2 is SNEGSKA in the germline V gene (reference sequence). The length of the CDR3 is 14 residues. Trimming stripped 3 bases from V and 7 bases from J, with 13 bases between. The CDR3 is CSASLVLNNSPLHF. The CDR3 DNA sequence: TGCAGTGCTAGTTTAGTGTTGAACAATTCACCCCTCCACTTT.

The V and J genes are TRBV9 and TRBJ1-4, with 9 bases that match TRBD1. The CDR3 is made up of 16 amino acids. CDR1 is SGDLS, CDR2 YYNGEE, per germline. The V and J ends lost 3 bases and 2 bases, in that order; junction bases with no gene match: 5. The CDR3 DNA sequence: TGTGCCAGCAGCGCTGGGACAGGGAATACTAATGAAAAACTGTTTTTT. Amino acid sequence: CASSAGTGNTNEKLFF.

Note on this clone: At one end, the junction sequence differs from germline, possibly due to a read error. The chain employs TRBV7-7 and TRBJ2-6, with D maybe TRBD2 (5 bases). CDR3 size: 13 residues. Germline loops: CDR1 SSHAT, CDR2 FNYEAQ (reference sequence). The CDR3 DNA sequence: TGTGCTAGCAGCCCCGGACTTGTCAACGTCCTGACTTTC. It is translated as CASSPGLVNVLTF.

This sequence joins TRBV11-2 and TRBJ2-5; TRBD2 matches 7 bases. Germline values: CDR1 SGHAT, CDR2 FQNNGV. J lost 6 bases, V lost 5 bases, and 6 bases had no gene match. CDR3 size: 13 residues. The CDR3 coding sequence is TGTGCCAGCAGCCCCTCGGGGGGACAGACCCAGTACTTC. This gives the protein CASSPSGGQTQYF. Filled out from reference TRBV11-2 and TRBJ2-5, the complete variable domain reads EAGVAQSPRYKIIEKRQSVAFWCNPISGHATLYWYQQILGQGPKLLIQFQNNGVVDDSQLPKDRFSAERLKGVDSTLKIQPAKLEDSAVYLCASSPSGGQTQYFGPGTRLLVL.

The chain has TRBV4-2 and TRBJ1-2; 8 bases fit TRBD1. CDR3 size: 15 residues. Germline-derived CDR1 and CDR2 are LGHNA and YNFKEQ. The J segment lost 7 bases and the V segment lost 1 base, leaving 8 bases of the junction unmatched. CDR3 amino acids: CASSQANRGWGGYTF. The CDR3 DNA follows: TGTGCCAGCAGCCAAGCTAACAGGGGGTGGGGTGGCTACACCTTC.

The rearrangement joins TRBV11-2 to TRBJ1-2, with 9 bases matching TRBD1. The ends lost 1 base at V and 6 bases at J; junction bases unmatched: 3. Germline V gene data show CDR1 as SGHAT and CDR2 as FQNNGV. The CDR3 is 14 amino acids. The CDR3 protein is CASSLGGTGNGYTF. CDR3 nucleotide sequence: TGTGCCAGCAGCTTAGGGGGGACAGGGAATGGCTACACCTTC.

The chain recombines TRBV19 with TRBJ1-3, with D hard to call. Germline loops: CDR1 LNHDA, CDR2 SQIVND (reference sequence). CDR3 length equals 13 residues. V was clipped by 0 bases and J by 8 bases, with 8 bases between them. As DNA, the CDR3 is TGTGCCAGTAGTATAGAGACTTGGGACACCATATATTTT. It yields the protein CASSIETWDTIYF.

The rearrangement uses TRBV4-1 and TRBJ2-3; D gene ambiguous. The CDR3 covers 14 residues. The V gene lost 4 bases and the J gene lost 4 bases, with 12 bases spanning the gap. Germline assignment: CDR1 MGHRA and CDR2 YSYEKL. DNA for the CDR3: TGCGCCAGCAGCCGGCCTAGTTCGGCAGATACGCAGTATTTT. Protein: CASSRPSSADTQYF.

The chain uses TRBV21-1 and TRBJ2-4; the DNA was not compared with TRBD1, the D call given in the table. TRBV21-1 is described as a pseudogene. This CDR3 comprises 16 residues. CDR3 region: CASSKSAGTDKNIQYF. CDR3 coding DNA: TGTGCCAGCAGCAAGTCTGCCGGGACAGACAAAAACATTCAGTACTTC.

The chain employs TRBV4-2 and TRBJ1-2; 7 positions match TRBD1. J was trimmed by 5 bases and V by 2 bases; bases with no gene match: 5. The CDR3 covers 14 residues. Germline V lookup: CDR1 LGHNA, CDR2 YNFKEQ. CDR3 coding DNA: TGTGCCAGCAGCCAACCCGGGACAGATTATGGCTACACCTTC. Its protein is CASSQPGTDYGYTF.

CDR3 protein: CASSPFGENTGELFF. The CDR3 DNA follows: TGTGCCAGCTCACCATTCGGGGAGAACACCGGGGAGCTGTTTTTT. V and J are TRBV18 and TRBJ2-2, with TRBD2 as a possible D gene (5 bases). Germline V gives CDR1 KGHSH, CDR2 LQKENI. The length of the CDR3 is 15 residues. V lost 2 bases and J 1 base, leaving 8 bases between the germline ends.

This clone was counted many times. The chain uses TRBV30 and TRBJ2-7; D may be TRBD1 (6 bases). V lost 3 bases to trimming and J lost 5 bases, with 11 bases between them. The CDR3 is 12 amino acids. Germline CDR1 reads GTSNPN; CDR2 reads SVGIG (reference sequence). CDR3 in amino acids: CAWSRGFDEQYF. For the CDR3, the DNA is TGTGCCTGGAGCAGGGGTTTTGACGAGCAGTACTTC.

CDR3 sequence reads: CASSIASSGGVETQYF. CDR3 DNA: TGTGCCAGTAGTATAGCCTCTAGCGGGGGGGTGGAGACCCAGTACTTC. This chain joins TRBV19 and TRBJ2-5, with 12 bases that match TRBD2. V shed 1 base and J 5 bases; nucleotides not matched to a gene: 5. This CDR3 is built from 16 residues. Germline V gene sequence: CDR1 LNHDA, CDR2 SQIVND (reference sequence).

The chain has TRBV19 and TRBJ2-5; 11 bases fit TRBD2. V dropped 0 bases and J dropped 1; count of bases not matched to a gene: 7. This CDR3 comprises 18 residues. Per the germline V gene, CDR1 is LNHDA and CDR2 is SQIVND (reference sequence). CDR3 in DNA: TGTGCCAGTAGTATAGAAGTAACCGGGACTAGCGGCCAAGAGACCCAGTACTTC. Its protein is CASSIEVTGTSGQETQYF. The variable domain in full, with the rest retrieved from reference TRBV19 and TRBJ2-5, is DGGITQSPKYLFRKEGQNVTLSCEQNLNHDAMYWYRQDPGQGLRLIYYSQIVNDFQKGDIAEGYSVSREKKESFPLTVTSAQKNPTAFYLCASSIEVTGTSGQETQYFGPGTRLLVL.

The chain is built from TRBV5-5 and TRBJ2-1; 11 nucleotides match TRBD1. CDR1 SGHKS and CDR2 YYEKEE come from the germline V gene (reference sequence). The CDR3 sequence is 14 residues long. Trimming at V came to 6 bases and at J to 10 bases, leaving 9 bases not matched to a gene. CDR3 coding DNA: TGTGCCAGCATCGGAGGACAGGGGGCGGTCGAGCAGTTCTTC. Translating gives CASIGGQGAVEQFF.

This clone came up a few times. The DNA for the CDR3 is TGTGCCAGCAGCCTCGGTGCTAGCGGGCTCTACAATGAGCAGTTCTTC. It is translated as CASSLGASGLYNEQFF. J is TRBJ2-1 and V is TRBV5-6; 8 bases are shared with TRBD2. CDR1 and CDR2 (germline): SGHDT, YYEEEE. The CDR3 is 16 amino acids. With 4 bases clipped from V and 3 bases from J, the junction kept 9 bases outside the gene matches.

This clone was observed a few times. V is TRBV15 and J is TRBJ1-1, with D unresolved. This CDR3 contains 13 residues. Germline assignment: CDR1 LNHNV and CDR2 YYDKDF (reference sequence). V lost 4 bases and J lost 8, with 14 bases in between. The CDR3 nucleotides read TGTGCCACCAGCAAATCGGGTGTTCGGGAAGCTTTCTTT. Translation gives CATSKSGVREAFF.

The chain is built from TRBV10-3 and TRBJ2-1; 10 bases agree with TRBD2. This CDR3 has 15 residues. The junction had 7 bases not matched to a gene; V was cut back by 6 bases and J by 5 bases. CDR1 and CDR2 (germline): ENHRY, SYGVKD. The CDR3 loop is CAIRTAGGDDNEQFF. CDR3 nucleotide sequence: TGTGCCATCAGAACAGCGGGGGGGGATGACAATGAGCAGTTCTTC.

This clone was seen just once. The chain uses TRBV3-1 (or the pseudogene TRBV3-2) and TRBJ2-3; 7 positions agree with TRBD2. The germline gives CDR1 LGHDT, CDR2 YNNKEL (reference sequence). V lost 0 bases and J lost 4; bases outside the gene matches: 7. This CDR3 spans 16 amino acids. In DNA, the CDR3 is TGTGCCAGCAGCCAAGATAGGAGACTAGCAGCAGATACGCAGTATTTT. It is translated as CASSQDRRLAADTQYF.

This clone has more than one count but fewer than ten. The chain is built from TRBV28 and TRBJ2-7, with 9 bases that match TRBD1. J lost 7 bases, V lost 10 bases, and 11 bases had no gene match. Per the germline V gene, CDR1 is MDHEN and CDR2 is SYDVKM. CDR3 length: 13 residues. CDR3 in amino acids: CANHRGRQEEQYV. CDR3 DNA sequence: TGTGCCAACCACAGGGGGCGACAGGAGGAGCAGTACGTC.

Notes on this clone: The same CDR3 is also encoded by other DNA sequences in this sample. The genes are TRBV19 and TRBJ1-5, with D possibly TRBD1 on 6 matching bases. Trimming stripped 1 base from V and 2 bases from J, with 6 bases between. Germline V gives CDR1 LNHDA, CDR2 SQIVND (reference sequence). The CDR3 consists of 14 residues. The CDR3 reads CASSIGQGNQPQHF. DNA of the CDR3: TGTGCCAGTAGTATAGGACAGGGCAATCAGCCCCAGCATTTT.

The chain carries TRBV5-1 and TRBJ1-5; weak D call: TRBD1 (5 bases). V lost 0 bases, J lost 3 bases, and 13 bases lay in between. The CDR3 totals 16 residues. Germline CDR1 and CDR2: SGHRS and YFSETQ. CDR3 sequence: CASSLGGAGSNQPQHF. The CDR3 bases are TGCGCCAGCAGCTTGGGCGGGGCAGGGTCCAATCAGCCCCAGCATTTT.

The chain employs TRBV19 and TRBJ2-2, with TRBD2 matching over 13 bases. Germline V lookup: CDR1 LNHDA, CDR2 SQIVND (reference sequence). Trimming took 2 bases from V and 6 from J; bases not matched to a gene: 3. This CDR3 contains 16 residues. The CDR3 spells CASSIRGTSGAGELFF. The CDR3 DNA reads TGTGCCAGTAGTATAAGGGGGACTAGCGGGGCCGGGGAGCTGTTTTTT.

The rearrangement joins TRBV29-1 to TRBJ1-3; no clear D. The germline V gene has CDR1 SQVTM and CDR2 ANQGSEA. This CDR3 is 12 amino acids long. With 4 bases removed from V and 0 bases from J, the gap between germline ends came to 4 bases. The CDR3 DNA sequence: TGCAGCGTTGGAGCCTCTGGAAACACCATATATTTT. It codes for CSVGASGNTIYF.

This clone was observed a single time. The V call is TRBV7-9, the J call TRBJ1-2; D perhaps matches TRBD1 (5 bases). V was clipped by 6 bases and J by 0 bases, with 11 bases between them. The CDR3 length is 14 residues. Germline CDR1 reads SEHNR; CDR2 reads FQNEAQ (reference sequence). CDR3 sequence (DNA): TGTGCCAGCAGACCCGACAGTGCTAACTATGGCTACACCTTC. Translation gives CASRPDSANYGYTF.

The genes are TRBV6-5 and TRBJ2-3; D unclear. CDR1 and CDR2 (germline): MNHEY, SVGAGI. The CDR3 loop spans 14 amino acids. V was shortened by 6 bases and J by 2 bases, with 12 bases between the two germline ends. The CDR3 loop is CASSLNSYTDTQYF. The CDR3 nucleotides are TGTGCCAGCAGCCTAAACAGTTACACAGATACGCAGTATTTT.